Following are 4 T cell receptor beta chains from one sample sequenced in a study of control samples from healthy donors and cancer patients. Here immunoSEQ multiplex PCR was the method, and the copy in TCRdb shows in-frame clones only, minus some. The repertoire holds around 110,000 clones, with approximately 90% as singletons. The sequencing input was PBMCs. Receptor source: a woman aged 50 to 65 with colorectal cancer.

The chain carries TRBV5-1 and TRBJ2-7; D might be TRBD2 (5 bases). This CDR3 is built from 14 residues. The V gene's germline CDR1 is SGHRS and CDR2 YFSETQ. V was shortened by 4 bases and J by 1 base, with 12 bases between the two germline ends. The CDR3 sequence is CASSPRRSSYEQYF. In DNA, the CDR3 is TGCGCCAGCAGCCCTCGGAGGTCGTCCTACGAGCAGTACTTC. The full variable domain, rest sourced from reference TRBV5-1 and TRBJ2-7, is KAGVTQTPRYLIKTRGQQVTLSCSPISGHRSVSWYQQTPGQGLQFLFEYFSETQRNKGNFPGRFSGRQFSNSRSEMNVSTLELGDSALYLCASSPRRSSYEQYFGPGTRLTVT.

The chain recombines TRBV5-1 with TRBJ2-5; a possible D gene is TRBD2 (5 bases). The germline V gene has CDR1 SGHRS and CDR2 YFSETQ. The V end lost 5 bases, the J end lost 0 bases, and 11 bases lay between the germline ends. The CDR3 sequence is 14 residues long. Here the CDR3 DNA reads TGCGCCAGCAGGAGAAGCGGTAACCAAGAGACCCAGTACTTC. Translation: CASRRSGNQETQYF.

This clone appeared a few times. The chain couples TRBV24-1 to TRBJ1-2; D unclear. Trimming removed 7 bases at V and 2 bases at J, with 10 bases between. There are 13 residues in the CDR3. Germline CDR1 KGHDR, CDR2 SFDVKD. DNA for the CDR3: TGTGCCACCAGGGCGGAGGAAAACTATGGCTACACCTTC. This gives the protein CATRAEENYGYTF.

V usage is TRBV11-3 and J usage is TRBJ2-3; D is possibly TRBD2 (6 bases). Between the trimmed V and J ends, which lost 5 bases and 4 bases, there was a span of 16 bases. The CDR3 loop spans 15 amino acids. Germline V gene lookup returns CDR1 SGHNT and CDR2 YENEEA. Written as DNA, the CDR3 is TGTGCCAGCAGCCGCGCGGGAAGGGGCTCAGATACGCAGTATTTT. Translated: CASSRAGRGSDTQYF. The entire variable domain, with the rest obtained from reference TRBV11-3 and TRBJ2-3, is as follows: EAGVVQSPRYKIIEKKQPVAFWCNPISGHNTLYWYLQNLGQGPELLIRYENEEAVDDSQLPKDRFSAERLKGVDSTLKIQPAELGDSAVYLCASSRAGRGSDTQYFGPGTRLTVL.